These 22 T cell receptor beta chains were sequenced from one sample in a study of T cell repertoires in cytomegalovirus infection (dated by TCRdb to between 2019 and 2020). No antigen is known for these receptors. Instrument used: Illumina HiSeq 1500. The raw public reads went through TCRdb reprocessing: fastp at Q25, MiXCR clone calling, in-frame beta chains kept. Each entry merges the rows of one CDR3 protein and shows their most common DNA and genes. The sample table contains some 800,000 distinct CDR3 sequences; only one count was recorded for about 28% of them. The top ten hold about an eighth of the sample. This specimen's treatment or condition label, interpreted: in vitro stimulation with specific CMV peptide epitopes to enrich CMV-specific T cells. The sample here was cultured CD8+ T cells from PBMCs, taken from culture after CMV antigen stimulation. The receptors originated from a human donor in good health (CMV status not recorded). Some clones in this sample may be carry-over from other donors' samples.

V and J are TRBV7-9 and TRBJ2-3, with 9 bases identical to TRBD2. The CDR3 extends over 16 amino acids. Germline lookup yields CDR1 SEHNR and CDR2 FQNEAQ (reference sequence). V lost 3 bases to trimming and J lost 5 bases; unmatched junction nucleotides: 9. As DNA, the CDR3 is TGTGCCAGCAGCTTCGATACTAGCGGGCCGATAGATACGCAGTATTTT. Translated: CASSFDTSGPIDTQYF.

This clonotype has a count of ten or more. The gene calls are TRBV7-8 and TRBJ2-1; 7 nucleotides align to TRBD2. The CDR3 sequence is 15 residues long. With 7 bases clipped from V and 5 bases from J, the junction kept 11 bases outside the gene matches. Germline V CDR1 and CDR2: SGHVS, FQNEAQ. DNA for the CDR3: TGTGCCAGCACCCCCTCGAGCGGGGCAGACAATGAGCAGTTCTTC. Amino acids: CASTPSSGADNEQFF.

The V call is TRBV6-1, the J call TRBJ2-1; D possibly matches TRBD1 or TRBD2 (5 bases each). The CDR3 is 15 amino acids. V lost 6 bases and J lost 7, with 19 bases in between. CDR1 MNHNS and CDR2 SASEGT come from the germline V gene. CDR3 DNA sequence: TGTGCCAGCAGACCCAGGGTGGGGGTAAATAATGAGCAGTTCTTC. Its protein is CASRPRVGVNNEQFF.

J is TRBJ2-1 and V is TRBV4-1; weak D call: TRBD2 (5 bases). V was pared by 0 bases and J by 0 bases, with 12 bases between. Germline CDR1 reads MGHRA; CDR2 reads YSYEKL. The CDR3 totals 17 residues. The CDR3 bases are TGCGCCAGCAGCCAAGATCCGAGGGCCTTCTCCTACAATGAGCAGTTCTTC. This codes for CASSQDPRAFSYNEQFF.

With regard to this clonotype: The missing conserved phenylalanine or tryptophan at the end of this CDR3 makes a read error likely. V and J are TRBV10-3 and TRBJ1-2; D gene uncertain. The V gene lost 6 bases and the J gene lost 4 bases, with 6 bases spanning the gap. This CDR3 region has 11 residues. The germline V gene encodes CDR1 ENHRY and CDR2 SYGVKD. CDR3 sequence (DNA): TGTGCCATCAGGGACGGCTATGGCTACACCCTC. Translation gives CAIRDGYGYTL.

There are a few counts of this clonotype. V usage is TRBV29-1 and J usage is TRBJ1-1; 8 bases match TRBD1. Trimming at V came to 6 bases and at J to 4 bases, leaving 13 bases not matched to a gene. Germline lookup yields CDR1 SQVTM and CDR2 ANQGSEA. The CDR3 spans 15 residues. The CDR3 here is CSVEPSDREATEAFF. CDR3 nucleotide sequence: TGCAGCGTGGAACCCTCGGACAGGGAGGCCACTGAAGCTTTCTTT.

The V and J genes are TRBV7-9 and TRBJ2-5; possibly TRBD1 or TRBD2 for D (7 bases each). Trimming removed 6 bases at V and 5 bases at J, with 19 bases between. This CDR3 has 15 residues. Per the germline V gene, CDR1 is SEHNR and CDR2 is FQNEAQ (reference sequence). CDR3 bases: TGTGCCAGCAGAGGGGGAGGGGGCGCGATGGAGACCCAGTACTTC. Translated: CASRGGGGAMETQYF.

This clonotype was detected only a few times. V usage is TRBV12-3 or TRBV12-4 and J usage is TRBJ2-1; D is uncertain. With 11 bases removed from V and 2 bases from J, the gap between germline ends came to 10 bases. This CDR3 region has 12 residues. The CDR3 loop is CASAATYNEQFF. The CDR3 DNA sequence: TGTGCCTCGGCCGCTACCTACAATGAGCAGTTCTTC.

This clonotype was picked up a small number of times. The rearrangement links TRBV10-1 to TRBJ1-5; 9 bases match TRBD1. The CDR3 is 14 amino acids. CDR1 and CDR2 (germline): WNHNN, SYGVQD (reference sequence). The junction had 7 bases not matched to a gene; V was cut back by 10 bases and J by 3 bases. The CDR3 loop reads CATEGDRDNQPQHF. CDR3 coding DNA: TGCGCCACCGAAGGGGACAGGGACAATCAGCCCCAGCATTTT.

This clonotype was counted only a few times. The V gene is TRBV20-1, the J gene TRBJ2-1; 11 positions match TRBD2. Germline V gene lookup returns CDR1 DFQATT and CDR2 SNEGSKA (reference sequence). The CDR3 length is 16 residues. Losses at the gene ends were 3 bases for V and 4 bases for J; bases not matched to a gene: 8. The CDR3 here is CSARPPGLAAYNEQFF. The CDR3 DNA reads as TGCAGTGCTAGGCCCCCGGGACTAGCGGCTTACAATGAGCAGTTCTTC.

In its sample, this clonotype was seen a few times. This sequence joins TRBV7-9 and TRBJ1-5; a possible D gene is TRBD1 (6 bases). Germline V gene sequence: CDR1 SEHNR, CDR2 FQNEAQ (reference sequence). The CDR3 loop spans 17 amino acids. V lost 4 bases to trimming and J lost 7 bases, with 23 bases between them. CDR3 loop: CASSSLEPQGRGQPQHF. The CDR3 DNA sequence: TGTGCCAGCAGCTCCCTAGAGCCCCAGGGGAGGGGGCAGCCCCAGCATTTT.

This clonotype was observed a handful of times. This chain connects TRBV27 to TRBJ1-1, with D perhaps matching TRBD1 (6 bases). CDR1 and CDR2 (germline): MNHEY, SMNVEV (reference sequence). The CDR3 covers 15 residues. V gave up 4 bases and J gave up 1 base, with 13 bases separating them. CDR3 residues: CASSSGAQGNTEAFF. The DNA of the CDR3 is TGTGCCAGCAGTTCAGGGGCACAGGGGAACACTGAAGCTTTCTTT.

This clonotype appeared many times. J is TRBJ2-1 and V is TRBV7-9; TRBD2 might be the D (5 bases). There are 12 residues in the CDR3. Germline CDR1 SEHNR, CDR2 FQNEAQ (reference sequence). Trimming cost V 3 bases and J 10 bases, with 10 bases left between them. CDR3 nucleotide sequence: TGTGCCAGCAGCTTCCGAGCGGACGAGCAGTTCTTC. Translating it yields CASSFRADEQFF. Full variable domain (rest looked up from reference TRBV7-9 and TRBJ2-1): DTGVSQNPRHKITKRGQNVTFRCDPISEHNRLYWYRQTLGQGPEFLTYFQNEAQLEKSRLLSDRFSAERPKGSFSTLEIQRTEQGDSAMYLCASSFRADEQFFGPGTRLTVL.

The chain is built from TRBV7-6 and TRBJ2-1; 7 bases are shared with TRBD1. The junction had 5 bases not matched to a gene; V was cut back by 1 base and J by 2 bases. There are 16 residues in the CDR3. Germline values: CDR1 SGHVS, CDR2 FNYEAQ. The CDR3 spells CASSLVDRVAYNEQFF. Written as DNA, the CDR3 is TGTGCCAGCAGCTTAGTTGACAGGGTTGCCTACAATGAGCAGTTCTTC.

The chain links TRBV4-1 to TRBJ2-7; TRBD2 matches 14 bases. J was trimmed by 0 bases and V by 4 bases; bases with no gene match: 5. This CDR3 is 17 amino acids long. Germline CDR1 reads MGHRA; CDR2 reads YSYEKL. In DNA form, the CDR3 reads TGCGCCAGCAGCCCGGGACTAGCGGGGGAAGCCTCCTACGAGCAGTACTTC. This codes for CASSPGLAGEASYEQYF.

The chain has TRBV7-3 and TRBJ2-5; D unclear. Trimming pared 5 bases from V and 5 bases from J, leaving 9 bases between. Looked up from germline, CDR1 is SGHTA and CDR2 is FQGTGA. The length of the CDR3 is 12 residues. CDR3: CASSMPMETQYF. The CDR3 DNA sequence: TGTGCCAGCAGCATGCCGATGGAGACCCAGTACTTC.

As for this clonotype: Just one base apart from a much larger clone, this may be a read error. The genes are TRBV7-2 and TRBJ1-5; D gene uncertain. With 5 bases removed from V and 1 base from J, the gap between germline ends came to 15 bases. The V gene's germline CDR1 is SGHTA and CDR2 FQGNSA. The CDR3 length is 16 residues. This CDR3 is CASSQVRVGSNQPQHF. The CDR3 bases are TGTGCCAGCAGCCAAGTCCGAGTTGGGAGCAATCAGCCCCAGCATTTT.

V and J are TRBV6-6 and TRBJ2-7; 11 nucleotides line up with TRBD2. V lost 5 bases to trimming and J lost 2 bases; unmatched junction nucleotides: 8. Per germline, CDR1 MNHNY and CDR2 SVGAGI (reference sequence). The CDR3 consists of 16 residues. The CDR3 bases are TGTGCCAGCAGTACGCTACTAGCGGGGGAACCCTACGAGCAGTACTTC. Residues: CASSTLLAGEPYEQYF.

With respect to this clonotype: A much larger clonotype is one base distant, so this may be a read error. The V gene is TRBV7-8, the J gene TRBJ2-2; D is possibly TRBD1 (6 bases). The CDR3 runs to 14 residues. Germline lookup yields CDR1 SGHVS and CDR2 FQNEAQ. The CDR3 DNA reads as TGTGCCAGCAGCTTAGCGGGGGCGAACGGGGAGCTGCTTTTT. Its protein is CASSLAGANGELLF.

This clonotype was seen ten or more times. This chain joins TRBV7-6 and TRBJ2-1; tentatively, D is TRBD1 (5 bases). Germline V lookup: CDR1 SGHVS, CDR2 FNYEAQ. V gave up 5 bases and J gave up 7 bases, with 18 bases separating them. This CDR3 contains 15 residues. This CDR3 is CASSPQGGTWNEQFF. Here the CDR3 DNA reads TGTGCCAGCAGCCCCCAGGGCGGTACTTGGAATGAGCAGTTCTTC.

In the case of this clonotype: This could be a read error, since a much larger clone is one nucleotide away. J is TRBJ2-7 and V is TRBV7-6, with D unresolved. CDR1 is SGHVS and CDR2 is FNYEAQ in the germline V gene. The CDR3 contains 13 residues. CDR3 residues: CASSLFTSYEPYF. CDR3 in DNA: TGTGCCAGCAGCTTATTCACATCCTACGAGCCGTACTTC. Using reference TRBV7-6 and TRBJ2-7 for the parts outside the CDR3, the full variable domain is GAGVSQSPRYKVTKRGQDVALRCDPISGHVSLYWYRQALGQGPEFLTYFNYEAQQDKSGLPNDRFSAERPEGSISTLTIQRTEQRDSAMYRCASSLFTSYEPYFGPGTRLTVT.

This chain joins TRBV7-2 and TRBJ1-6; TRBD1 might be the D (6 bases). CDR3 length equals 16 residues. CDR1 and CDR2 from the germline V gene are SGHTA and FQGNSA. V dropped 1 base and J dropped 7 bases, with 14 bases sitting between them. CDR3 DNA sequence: TGTGCCAGCAGCTTAGATGTCAGGGGAACCAATTCACCCCTCCACTTT. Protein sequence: CASSLDVRGTNSPLHF.